This TCR beta chain comes out of a study of cytomegalovirus exposure and HLA in healthy donors. The CDR3 runs to 13 residues. Trimming removed 11 bases at V and 5 bases at J, with 19 bases between. Germline V gene sequence: CDR1 SNHLY, CDR2 FYNNEI. Primers for the PCR totalled 60 Vbeta and 13 Jbeta. Clones were sequenced by immunoSEQ multiplex PCR, and TCRdb holds only the in-frame ones, with some missing. The repertoire holds approximately 150,000 clones, with about 80% as singletons. The origin of this receptor is a woman between 45 and 60 years old in good health and CMV-seronegative. J is TRBJ2-7 and V is TRBV2, with a weak D call TRBD1 (6 bases). The material sequenced was PBMCs. The chain's CDR3 is CACHRDLRDEQYF. CDR3 nucleotide sequence: TGTGCCTGTCACAGGGATCTCAGGGACGAGCAGTACTTC.